This T cell receptor (beta chain) emerged from a study of blood T cell repertoires in COVID-19 (dated by TCRdb to 2018 to 2021). Some background on the complete study: Samples covering the acute and convalescent phases of COVID-19 were provided by collaborators in the United States, Italy and Spain. The prospective study material was composed of cDNA or gDNA derived from T cells, B-cell-depleted T cells, or PBMCs. Subjects who had been exposed to COVID-19, were actively infected with it, or had recovered from it provided the deeply sampled blood TCRbeta repertoires that made up the dataset. The repertoires were released in a freely available public database meant as a resource for research on the immune response to SARS-CoV-2. Samples came from the ongoing ImmuneRACE study (first 160 participants) plus 1,254 subjects from 6 global collaborators. The sample metadata nearly always contained a de-identified subject ID, COVID-19 status, age in years and sex. Where available, HLA class I and class II types were obtained from metadata supplied by the sample provider rather than from assay-based typing.

One collaborating source in Seattle enrolled patients during active infection and followed them longitudinally through the course of disease. Collaborating institutions collected whole blood in K2EDTA tubes following their own protocols. For TCRbeta analysis, collaborators shipped samples as frozen whole blood, isolated PBMCs, or DNA extracted from either of those sample types. The germline V gene yields SGHAT for CDR1 and FQNNGV for CDR2. Compared with germline, V lacks 4 bases and J lacks 6 bases; bases without a gene match: 9. From cysteine to phenylalanine, the CDR3 is 15 amino acids long. CDR3 DNA only is kept here, 45 bases in frame from base 1. Broad study findings and their caveats: The amount of clinical and demographic metadata varied by source and participant and was provided uncurated.

For this clone: What antigen it recognizes has not been identified. It has no much larger one-base neighbor in the sample; base qualities were not kept.

The immunoSEQ Assay, a bias-controlled multiplex PCR, was used to amplify TCRbeta CDR3 regions from genomic DNA. Under the source paper's analysis protocol: Within the assay, amplification of reference gene primers was used to estimate how many nucleated cells each sample contained. Sequence reads were collapsed and filtered to measure the absolute abundance of every unique TCRbeta CDR3 rearrangement. For each sample, productive Simpson clonality was calculated as the square root of Simpson's diversity index across productive rearrangements. TCRdb's version of the immuneACCESS table is confined to in-frame rearrangements and falls short of the full clone set. An unresolved V gene accounts for under half of the shortfall where checked; the remainder is of unknown origin. The V and J calls and clone size were taken over from that table, and D and trimming were inferred from the DNA. The sample records some 94,000 clones, 87% of which are singletons. The ten largest clones take up around 17% of the sample.

This sequence was found in a woman in her sixties with COVID-19, enrolled during active disease. Sequenced sample: peripheral blood. The chain is encoded by TRBV11-2 joined to TRBJ2-1; 7 nucleotides in the junction match TRBD1. This receptor has the CDR3 CASSSPKGAANEQFF. The sequenced DNA is TGTGCCAGCAGCTCCCCAAAGGGGGCCGCCAATGAGCAGTTCTTC.